The rows below give T cell receptor beta chains drawn from one sample of a study of T cells in Graves' hyperthyroidism and ophthalmopathy. TCRdb re-derived calls from the multiplex PCR reads in MiXCR, one entry per CDR3 protein. The sample records around 350,000 distinct CDR3 sequences, around 25% being singletons. The sample taken for sequencing was blood. All receptors derive from a man between 50 and 59 years old with Graves' hyperthyroidism. Each CDR3 is given with its conserved first and last residue. A D gene is named only where the DNA matches it firmly. Clone size is given for some rows only: seen once, a few or many times, or a class if the clone is expanded.

V: TRBV2; D: TRBD1; size: .; J: TRBJ2-7; CDR3: CASSIHRGSYEQYF; DNA: TGTGCCAGTAGTATCCACAGGGGCTCCTACGAGCAGTACTTC
V: TRBV30; D: .; size: .; J: TRBJ1-2; CDR3: CACEGQGAGGYTF; DNA: TGTGCCTGCGAGGGGCAGGGTGCCGGTGGCTACACCTTC
V: TRBV11-2; D: TRBD1; size: many; J: TRBJ2-5; CDR3: CASSFQTGQGYEETQYF; DNA: TGTGCCAGCAGCTTTCAAACCGGACAGGGATACGAAGAGACCCAGTACTTC
V: TRBV18; D: .; size: few; J: TRBJ2-1; CDR3: CASSLTGLQFF; DNA: TGTGCCAGCTCACTAACAGGGCTTCAGTTCTTC
V: TRBV7-9; D: .; size: few; J: TRBJ2-1; CDR3: CASSLVGSGPYNEQFF; DNA: TGTGCCAGCAGCTTAGTTGGCAGCGGACCTTACAATGAGCAGTTCTTC
V: TRBV14; D: TRBD1; size: few; J: TRBJ2-7; CDR3: CASSQGTGTEQYF; DNA: TGTGCCAGCAGCCAAGGGACAGGGACCGAGCAGTACTTC
V: TRBV9; D: .; size: .; J: TRBJ1-5; CDR3: CASSVGGQGGEPQHF; DNA: TGTGCCAGCAGCGTAGGAGGGCAGGGAGGGGAGCCCCAGCATTTT
V: TRBV5-1; D: .; size: .; J: TRBJ2-1; CDR3: CASRALASSYNEQFF; DNA: TGCGCCAGCAGGGCTCTTGCGAGCTCCTACAATGAGCAGTTCTTC
V: TRBV28; D: TRBD1; size: few; J: TRBJ2-7; CDR3: CASSLGQAITYEQYF; DNA: TGTGCCAGCAGCTTAGGACAGGCCATCACCTACGAGCAGTACTTC
V: TRBV12-3/TRBV12-4; D: .; size: many; J: TRBJ2-3; CDR3: CASSLISVDTQYF; DNA: TGTGCCAGCAGTTTAATTAGTGTCGATACGCAGTATTTT
V: TRBV3-1; D: .; size: many; J: TRBJ1-1; CDR3: CASSQDGVGTEAFF; DNA: TGTGCCAGCAGCCAAGATGGGGTAGGCACTGAAGCTTTCTTT
V: TRBV3-1; D: .; size: .; J: TRBJ2-3; CDR3: CASSQDPSTDTQYF; DNA: TGTGCCAGCAGCCAAGATCCTAGCACAGATACGCAGTATTTT
V: TRBV12-3/TRBV12-4; D: .; size: few; J: TRBJ2-2; CDR3: CASSSRDGVFGELFF; DNA: TGTGCCAGCAGTTCCCGGGACGGAGTTTTTGGGGAGCTGTTTTTT
V: TRBV6-1; D: .; size: many; J: TRBJ2-2; CDR3: CASSELRAGELFF; DNA: TGTGCCAGCAGTGAATTAAGGGCCGGGGAGCTGTTTTTT
V: TRBV12-3/TRBV12-4; D: .; size: many; J: TRBJ2-3; CDR3: CASSFTLQGDTQYF; DNA: TGTGCCAGCAGCTTCACCCTACAGGGTGATACGCAGTATTTT